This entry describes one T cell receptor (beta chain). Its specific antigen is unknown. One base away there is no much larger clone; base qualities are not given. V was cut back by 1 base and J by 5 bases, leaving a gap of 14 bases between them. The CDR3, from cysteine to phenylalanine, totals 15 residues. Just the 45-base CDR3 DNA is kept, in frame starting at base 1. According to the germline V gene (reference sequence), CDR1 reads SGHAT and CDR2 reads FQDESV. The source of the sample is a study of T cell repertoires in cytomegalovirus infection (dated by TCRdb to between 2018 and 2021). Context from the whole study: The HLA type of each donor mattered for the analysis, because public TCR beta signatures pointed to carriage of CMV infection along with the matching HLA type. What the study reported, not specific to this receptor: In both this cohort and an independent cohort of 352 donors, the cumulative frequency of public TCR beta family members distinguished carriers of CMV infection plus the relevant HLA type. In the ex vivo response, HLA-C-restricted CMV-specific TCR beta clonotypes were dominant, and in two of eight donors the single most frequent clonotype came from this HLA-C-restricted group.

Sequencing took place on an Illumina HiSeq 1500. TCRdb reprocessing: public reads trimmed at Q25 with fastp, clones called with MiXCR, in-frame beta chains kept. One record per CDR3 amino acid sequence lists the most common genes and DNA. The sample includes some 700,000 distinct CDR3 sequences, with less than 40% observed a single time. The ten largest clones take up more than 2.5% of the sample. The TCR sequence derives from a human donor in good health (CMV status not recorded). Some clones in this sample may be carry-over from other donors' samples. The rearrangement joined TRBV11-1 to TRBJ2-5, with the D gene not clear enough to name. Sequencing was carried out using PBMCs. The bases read TGTGCCAGCAGCTTAGTTCCTGAGGAGAAGGAGACCCAGTACTTC. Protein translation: CASSLVPEEKETQYF.